The clone carrying this T cell receptor beta chain turned up a few times. Its antigen is not known. Then a second PCR, running roughly 7 to 11 cycles, was carried out with a sample-barcoded 5' primer and a J-beta primer mix. The template-switch adaptor, which had 12 random nucleotides, put a tag on each cDNA molecule. TCRdb re-analysed the 5' RACE reads in MiXCR, keeping a single row per CDR3 protein. The data show some 640,000 distinct CDR3 sequences, around 45% seen once. The CDR3 has 12 residues. Trimming took 4 bases from V and 3 from J, leaving 7 bases between them. Germline lookup yields CDR1 DFQATT and CDR2 SNEGSKA (reference sequence). The sample belongs to a study of blood T cells in healthy people across ages. Findings of the study overall: The study found TCR beta diversity correlated strongly with naive T cell percentage. Bulk PBMC profiling left naive and antigen-experienced comparisons inconclusive.

This sequence originates from an older woman in good health. The material sequenced was blood. The chain employs TRBV20-1 and TRBJ2-4; D ambiguous. CDR3: CSATDGKNIQYF. The CDR3 DNA reads TGCAGTGCTACGGACGGCAAAAACATTCAGTACTTC.